This T cell receptor beta chain comes out of a study of monozygotic twins with inflammatory bowel disease. This CDR3 contains 14 residues. The germline CDR1 and CDR2 sequences are GTSNPN and SVGIG (reference sequence). The study, taken as a whole, reports: Fewer shared clonotypes with others were found in IBD patients than in healthy twins, especially with disease activity.

The authors ran two nested PCRs of around 15 and 9 cycles on TCRalpha and TCRbeta cDNA. TCRdb reprocessed the 5' RACE reads; each CDR3 protein has one entry and no DNA is given. The table lists about 210,000 distinct CDR3 sequences. As for this clonotype: Its specificity is unknown.

The sequenced sample was blood. The V gene is TRBV30, the J gene TRBJ2-3. The clonotype originates from a human donor with ulcerative colitis or Crohn's disease, or a healthy co-twin of an affected twin (not recorded which). The CDR3 spells CAWSQTTSTDTQYF.